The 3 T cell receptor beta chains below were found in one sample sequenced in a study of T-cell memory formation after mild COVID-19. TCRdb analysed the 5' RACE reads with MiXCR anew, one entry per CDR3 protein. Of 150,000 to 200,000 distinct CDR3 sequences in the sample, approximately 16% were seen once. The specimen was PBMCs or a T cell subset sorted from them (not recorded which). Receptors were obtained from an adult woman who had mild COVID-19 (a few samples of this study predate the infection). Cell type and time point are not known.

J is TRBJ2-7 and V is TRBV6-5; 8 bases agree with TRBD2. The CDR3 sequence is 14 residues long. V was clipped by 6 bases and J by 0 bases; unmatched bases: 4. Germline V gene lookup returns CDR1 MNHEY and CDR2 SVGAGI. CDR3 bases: TGTGCCAGCAGCAAGCGGGAGAGCTCCTACGAGCAGTACTTC. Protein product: CASSKRESSYEQYF.

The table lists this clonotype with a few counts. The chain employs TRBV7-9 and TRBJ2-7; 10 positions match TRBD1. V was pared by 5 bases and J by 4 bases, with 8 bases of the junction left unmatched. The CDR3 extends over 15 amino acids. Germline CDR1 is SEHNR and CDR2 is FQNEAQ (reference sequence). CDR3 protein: CASSADRGRSYEQYF. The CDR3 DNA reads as TGTGCCAGCAGCGCCGACAGGGGGCGATCTTACGAGCAGTACTTC.

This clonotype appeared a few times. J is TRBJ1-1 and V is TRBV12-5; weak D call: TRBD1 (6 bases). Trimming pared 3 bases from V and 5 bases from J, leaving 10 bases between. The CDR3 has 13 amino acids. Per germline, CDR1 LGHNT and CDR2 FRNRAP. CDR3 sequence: CASGLGGITEAFF. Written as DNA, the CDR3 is TGTGCTAGTGGTTTAGGGGGGATAACTGAAGCTTTCTTT.